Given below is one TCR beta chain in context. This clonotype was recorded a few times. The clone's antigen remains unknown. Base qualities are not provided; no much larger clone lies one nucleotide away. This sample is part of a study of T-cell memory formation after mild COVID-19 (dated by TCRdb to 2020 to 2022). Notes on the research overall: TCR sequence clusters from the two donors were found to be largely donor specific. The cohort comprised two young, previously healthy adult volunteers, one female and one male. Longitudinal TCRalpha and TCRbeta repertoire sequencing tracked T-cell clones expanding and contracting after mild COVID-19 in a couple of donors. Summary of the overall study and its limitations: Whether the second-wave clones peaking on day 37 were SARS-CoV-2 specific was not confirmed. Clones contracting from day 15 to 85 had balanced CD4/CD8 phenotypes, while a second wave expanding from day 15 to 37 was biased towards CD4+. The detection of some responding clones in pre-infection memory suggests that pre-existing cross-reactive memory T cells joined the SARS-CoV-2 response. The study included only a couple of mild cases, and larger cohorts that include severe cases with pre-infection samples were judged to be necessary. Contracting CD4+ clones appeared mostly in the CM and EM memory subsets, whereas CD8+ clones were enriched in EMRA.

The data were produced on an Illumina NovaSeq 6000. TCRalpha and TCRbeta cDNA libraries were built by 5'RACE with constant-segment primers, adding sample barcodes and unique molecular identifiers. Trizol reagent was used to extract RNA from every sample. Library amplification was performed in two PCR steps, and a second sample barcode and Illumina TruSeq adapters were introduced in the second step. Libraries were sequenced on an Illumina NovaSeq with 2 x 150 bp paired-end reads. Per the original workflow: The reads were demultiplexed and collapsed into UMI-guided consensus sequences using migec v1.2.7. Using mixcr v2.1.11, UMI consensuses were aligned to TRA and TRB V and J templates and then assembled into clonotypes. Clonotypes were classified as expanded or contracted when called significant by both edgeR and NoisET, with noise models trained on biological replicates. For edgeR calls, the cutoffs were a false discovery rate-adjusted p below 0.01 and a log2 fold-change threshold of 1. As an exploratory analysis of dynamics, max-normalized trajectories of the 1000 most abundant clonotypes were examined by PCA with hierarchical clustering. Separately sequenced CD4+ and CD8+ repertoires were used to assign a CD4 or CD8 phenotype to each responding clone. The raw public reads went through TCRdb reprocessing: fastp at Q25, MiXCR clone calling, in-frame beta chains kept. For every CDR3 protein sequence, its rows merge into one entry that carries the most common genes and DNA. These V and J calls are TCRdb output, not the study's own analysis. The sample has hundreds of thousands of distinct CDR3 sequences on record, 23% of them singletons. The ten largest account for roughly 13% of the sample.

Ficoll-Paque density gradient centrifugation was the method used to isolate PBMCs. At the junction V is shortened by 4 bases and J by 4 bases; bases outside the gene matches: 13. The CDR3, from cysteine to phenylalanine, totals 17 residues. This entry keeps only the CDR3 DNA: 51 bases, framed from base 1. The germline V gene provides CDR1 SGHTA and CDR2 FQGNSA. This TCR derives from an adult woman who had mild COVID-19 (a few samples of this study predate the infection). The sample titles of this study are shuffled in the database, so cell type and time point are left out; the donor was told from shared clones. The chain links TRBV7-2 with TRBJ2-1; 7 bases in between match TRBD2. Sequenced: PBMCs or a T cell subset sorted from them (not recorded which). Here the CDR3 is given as CASSSKAGPSLYNEQFF. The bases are TGTGCCAGCAGCTCCAAAGCGGGACCAAGCCTTTACAATGAGCAGTTCTTC.